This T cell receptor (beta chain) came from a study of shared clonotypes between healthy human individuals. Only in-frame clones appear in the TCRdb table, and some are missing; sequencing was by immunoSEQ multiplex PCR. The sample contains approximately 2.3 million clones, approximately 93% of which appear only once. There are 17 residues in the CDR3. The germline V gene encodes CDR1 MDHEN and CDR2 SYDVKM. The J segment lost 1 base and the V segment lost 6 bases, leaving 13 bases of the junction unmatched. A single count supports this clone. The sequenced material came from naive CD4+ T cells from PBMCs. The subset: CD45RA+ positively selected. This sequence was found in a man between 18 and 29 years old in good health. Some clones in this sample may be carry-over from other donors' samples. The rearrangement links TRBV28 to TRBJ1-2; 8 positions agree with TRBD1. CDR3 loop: CASRRTGTTNFNYGYTF. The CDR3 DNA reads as TGTGCCAGCAGACGGACAGGGACGACTAACTTTAACTATGGCTACACCTTC.